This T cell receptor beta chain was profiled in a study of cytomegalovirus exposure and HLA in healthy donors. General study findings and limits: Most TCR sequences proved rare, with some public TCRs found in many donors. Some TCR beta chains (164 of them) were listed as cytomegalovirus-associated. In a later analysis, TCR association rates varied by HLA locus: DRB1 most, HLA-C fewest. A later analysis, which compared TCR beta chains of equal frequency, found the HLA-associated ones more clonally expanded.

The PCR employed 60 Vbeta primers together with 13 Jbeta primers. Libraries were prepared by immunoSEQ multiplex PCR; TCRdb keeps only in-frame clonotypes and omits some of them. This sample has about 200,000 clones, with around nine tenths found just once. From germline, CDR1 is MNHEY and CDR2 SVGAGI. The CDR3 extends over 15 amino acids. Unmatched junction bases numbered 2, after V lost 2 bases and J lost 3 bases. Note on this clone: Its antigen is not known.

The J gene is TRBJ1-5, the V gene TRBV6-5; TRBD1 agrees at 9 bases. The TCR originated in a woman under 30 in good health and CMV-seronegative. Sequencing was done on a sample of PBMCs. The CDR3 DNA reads TGTGCCAGCAGTTACGGGACAGGGCACAATCAGCCCCAGCATTTT. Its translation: CASSYGTGHNQPQHF.